These 12 T cell receptor beta chains share one sample of origin, sequenced in a study of identical twins. TCRdb analysed the 5' RACE reads with MiXCR anew, one entry per CDR3 protein. Of 690,000 or so distinct CDR3 sequences listed, 5.5% to 6.5% are singletons. Material for sequencing was naive T cells sorted from blood. Receptors originate from a man aged 18-30 years in good health.

As DNA, the CDR3 is TGTGCCAGCAGTGACTCGGTGTTGGGCACAGATACGCAGTATTTT. This translates into CASSDSVLGTDTQYF. The chain employs TRBV6-4 and TRBJ2-3; D is undetermined. This CDR3 region has 15 residues. Trimming took 0 bases from V and 1 from J, leaving 8 bases between them. Germline lookup yields CDR1 MRHNA and CDR2 SNTAGT.

The CDR3 region is CASSDQGAAYEQYF. The CDR3 coding sequence is TGTGCCAGCAGCGACCAGGGGGCTGCTTACGAGCAGTACTTC. The chain has TRBV6-2 or TRBV6-3 and TRBJ2-7; 8 bases fit TRBD1. J was trimmed by 4 bases and V by 6 bases; bases with no gene match: 8. This CDR3 comprises 14 residues. Germline CDR1 reads MNHEY; CDR2 reads SVGEGT.

This clonotype was counted between two and nine times. This chain connects TRBV30 to TRBJ2-2; possible D gene TRBD1, 5 bases. This CDR3 has 15 amino acids. Germline V gives CDR1 GTSNPN, CDR2 SVGIG (reference sequence). V was cut by 3 bases and J by 0 bases, with 11 bases left in between. The CDR3 coding sequence is TGTGCCTGGAGCGCTCGACAGTCGAACACCGGGGAGCTGTTTTTT. Translation: CAWSARQSNTGELFF.

This clonotype came up many times. V gene TRBV11-2 combines with J gene TRBJ2-7; the D gene is possibly TRBD1 (5 bases). The length of the CDR3 is 12 residues. The V gene lost 5 bases and the J gene lost 2 bases, with 7 bases spanning the gap. Per germline, CDR1 SGHAT and CDR2 FQNNGV. The CDR3 DNA is TGTGCCAGCAGCAAGGACACCTACGAGCAGTACTTC. Residues: CASSKDTYEQYF.

This clonotype was detected ten times or more. J is TRBJ2-1 and V is TRBV4-2, with 11 bases that match TRBD2. Germline V gene data show CDR1 as LGHNA and CDR2 as YNFKEQ. This CDR3 comprises 15 residues. V gave up 0 bases and J gave up 9 bases; unmatched junction bases: 4. Written as DNA, the CDR3 is TGTGCCAGCAGCCAAGATGTGACTAGCGGGGCTGAGCAGTTCTTC. Translated: CASSQDVTSGAEQFF.

This clonotype was detected ten times or more. CDR3 sequence: CSVGGDTDYNEQFF. CDR3 coding DNA: TGCAGCGTGGGGGGGGACACAGACTACAATGAGCAGTTCTTC. The rearrangement uses TRBV29-1 and TRBJ2-1; D is perhaps TRBD2 (7 bases). Trimming pared 6 bases from V and 3 bases from J, leaving 15 bases between. This CDR3 contains 14 residues. Germline V gives CDR1 SQVTM, CDR2 ANQGSEA.

The chain employs TRBV10-1 and TRBJ1-1, with D possibly matching TRBD1 (6 bases). The CDR3 is 15 amino acids. The V gene lost 3 bases and the J gene lost 0 bases, with 11 bases spanning the gap. Germline-derived CDR1 and CDR2 are WNHNN and SYGVQD (reference sequence). CDR3 sequence: CASSDRTALNTEAFF. The CDR3 bases are TGCGCCAGCAGTGACCGGACAGCATTGAACACTGAAGCTTTCTTT.

Details on this clonotype: At one of its ends the junction is not consistent with the germline gene, which may arise from a read error. This rearrangement joins TRBV12-3 or TRBV12-4 to TRBJ2-1; 7 bases map to TRBD1. This CDR3 comprises 12 residues. This CDR3 is CASSPPGTGAAF. CDR3 coding DNA: TGTGCCAGCAGTCCGCCAGGAACAGGGGCGGCCTTC.

This clonotype was counted ten times or more. This rearrangement joins TRBV5-8 to TRBJ2-5; TRBD2 matches 7 bases. The CDR3 is made up of 15 amino acids. After removal of 4 bases from V and 2 bases from J, the junction contained 8 bases not matched to a gene. CDR1 is SGHTS and CDR2 is YDEGEE in the germline V gene. In nucleotides, the CDR3 is TGTGCCAGCAGCCAAGGCAGCGGGACTCAAGAGACCCAGTACTTC. Encoded protein: CASSQGSGTQETQYF.

This clonotype was recorded at least ten times. J is TRBJ2-1 and V is TRBV5-6; 9 nucleotides line up with TRBD1. V lost 3 bases and J lost 0; bases outside the gene matches: 13. This CDR3 is built from 19 residues. Germline CDR1 and CDR2: SGHDT and YYEEEE. The CDR3 is CASSSVPGQGLSSYNEQFF. The DNA for the CDR3 is TGTGCCAGCAGCTCAGTCCCGGGACAGGGTCTAAGCTCCTACAATGAGCAGTTCTTC.

This clonotype came up a few times. The J gene is TRBJ2-1, the V gene TRBV25-1; D gene uncertain. Between the trimmed V and J ends, which lost 3 bases and 7 bases, there was a span of 13 bases. CDR1 and CDR2 (germline): MGHDK, SYGVNS. The CDR3 is 14 amino acids. This CDR3 reads CASSDPHSVNEQFF. CDR3 nucleotides: TGTGCCAGCAGTGACCCTCACTCGGTGAATGAGCAGTTCTTC.

This clonotype was seen a handful of times. The rearrangement joins TRBV29-1 to TRBJ2-6; D is unresolved. Trimming took off 7 bases at V and 1 base at J, with 8 bases between the two ends. The CDR3 has 13 amino acids. Germline loops: CDR1 SQVTM, CDR2 ANQGSEA. The CDR3 loop reads CSAGESGANVLTF. CDR3 coding DNA: TGCAGCGCCGGTGAATCTGGGGCCAACGTCCTGACTTTC.